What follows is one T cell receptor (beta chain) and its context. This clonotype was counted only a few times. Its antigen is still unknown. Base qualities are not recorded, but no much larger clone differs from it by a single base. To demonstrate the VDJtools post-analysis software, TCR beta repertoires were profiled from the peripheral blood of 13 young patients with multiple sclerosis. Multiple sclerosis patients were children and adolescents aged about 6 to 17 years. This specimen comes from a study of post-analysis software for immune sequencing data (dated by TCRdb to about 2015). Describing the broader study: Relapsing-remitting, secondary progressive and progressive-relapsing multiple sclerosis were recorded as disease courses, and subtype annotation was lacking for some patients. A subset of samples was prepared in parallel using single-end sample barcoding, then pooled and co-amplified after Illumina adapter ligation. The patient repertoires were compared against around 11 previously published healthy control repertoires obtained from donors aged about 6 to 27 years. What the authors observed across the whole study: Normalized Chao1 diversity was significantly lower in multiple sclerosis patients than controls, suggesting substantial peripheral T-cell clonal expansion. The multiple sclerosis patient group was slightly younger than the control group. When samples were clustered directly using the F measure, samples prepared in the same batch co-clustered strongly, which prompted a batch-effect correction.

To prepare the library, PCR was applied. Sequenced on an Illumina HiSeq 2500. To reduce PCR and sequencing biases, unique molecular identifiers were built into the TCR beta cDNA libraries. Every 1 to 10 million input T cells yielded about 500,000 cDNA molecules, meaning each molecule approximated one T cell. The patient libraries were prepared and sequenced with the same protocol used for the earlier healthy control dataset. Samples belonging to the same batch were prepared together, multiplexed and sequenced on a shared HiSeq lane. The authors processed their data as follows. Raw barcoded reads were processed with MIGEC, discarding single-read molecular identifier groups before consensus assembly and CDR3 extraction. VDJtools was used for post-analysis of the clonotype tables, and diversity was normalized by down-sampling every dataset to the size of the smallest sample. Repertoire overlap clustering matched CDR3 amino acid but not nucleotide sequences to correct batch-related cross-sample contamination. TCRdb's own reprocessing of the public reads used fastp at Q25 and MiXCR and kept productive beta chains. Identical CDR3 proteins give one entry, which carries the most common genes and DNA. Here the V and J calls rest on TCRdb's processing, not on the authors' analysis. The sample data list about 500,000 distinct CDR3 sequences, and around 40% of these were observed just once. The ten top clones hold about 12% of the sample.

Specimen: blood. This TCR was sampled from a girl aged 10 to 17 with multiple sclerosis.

The DNA sequence is TGTGCCAGCAGCCCTTCGGGGAGAGTCCGTCACAATGAGCAGTTCTTC. The translation is CASSPSGRVRHNEQFF. The chain uses TRBV21-1 and TRBJ2-1; the table's D call of TRBD2 was not tested on the DNA. TRBV21-1 is noted as a pseudogene. From cysteine to phenylalanine, the CDR3 is 16 amino acids long. The read is trimmed to its CDR3 DNA, 48 bases read in frame from base 1.